Shown below are 3 T cell receptor beta chains from a single sample sequenced in a study of shared clonotypes between healthy human individuals. Assay used: immunoSEQ multiplex PCR; TCRdb lists only in-frame clones, some missing. This sample has about 2.5 million clones, with 85% to 95% found just once. Sequencing was performed on naive CD4+ T cells from PBMCs. The subset here: CD45RA+ positively selected. Source of these receptors: a man aged 18 to 29 in good health. Some clones in this sample may be carry-over from other donors' samples.

Details on this clone: This same CDR3 is encoded by further DNA sequences in the sample. The chain is built from TRBV29-1 and TRBJ2-3, with a tentative D call TRBD2 (7 bases). Trimming stripped 6 bases from V and 4 bases from J, with 11 bases between. The germline CDR1 and CDR2 sequences are SQVTM and ANQGSEA. This CDR3 is built from 12 residues. The CDR3 DNA reads as TGCAGCGTAAAAGGGGGGGCAGATACGCAGTATTTT. It codes for CSVKGGADTQYF.

This clone was recorded only once. The same CDR3 is also encoded by other DNA sequences in this sample. The chain employs TRBV30 and TRBJ1-5; D may be TRBD1 (6 bases). The CDR3 is made up of 15 amino acids. Germline V gene sequence: CDR1 GTSNPN, CDR2 SVGIG (reference sequence). The ends were cut back, 0 bases at V and 4 bases at J, with 13 bases in the middle. CDR3 nucleotide sequence: TGTGCCTGGAGTGTGGTCGGGGGGCGAAATCAGCCCCAGCATTTT. This gives the protein CAWSVVGGRNQPQHF.

The chain is built from TRBV7-9 and TRBJ1-4, with D tentatively TRBD1 (6 bases). CDR1 is SEHNR, CDR2 FQNEAQ, per germline (reference sequence). V lost 0 bases and J lost 7, with 12 bases in between. The CDR3 covers 15 residues. CDR3 in amino acids: CASSLARGRGEKLFF. Here the CDR3 DNA reads TGTGCCAGCAGCTTAGCGCGGGGGCGTGGTGAAAAACTGTTTTTT. The full variable domain, rest sourced from reference TRBV7-9 and TRBJ1-4, is DTGVSQNPRHKITKRGQNVTFRCDPISEHNRLYWYRQTLGQGPEFLTYFQNEAQLEKSRLLSDRFSAERPKGSFSTLEIQRTEQGDSAMYLCASSLARGRGEKLFFGSGTQLSVL.